This T cell receptor (beta chain) is from a study of CD4+ T cells in melanoma. Whole-study results and caveats: CD8+ T cell, macrophage and B cell function reportedly correlated with neoantigen-specific CD4+ T cells. Reportedly, melanoma neoantigen-specific CD4+ T cells showed varied differentiation states.

With respect to this clone: Its antigen is undetermined.

CDR3 size: 15 residues. V shed 4 bases and J 5 bases; nucleotides not matched to a gene: 9. Germline CDR1 KGHSH, CDR2 LQKENI. TCRdb's table, derived via immunoSEQ multiplex PCR, lists solely in-frame clones and lacks some. The profile shows about 140,000 clones, 85% to 95% of them singletons. The receptor's source is a human donor with melanoma. J is TRBJ2-5 and V is TRBV18; the match to TRBD2 covers 8 bases. As DNA, the CDR3 is TGTGCCAGCTCACTCAACGGACTAGCCGGTGAGACCCAGTACTTC. This codes for CASSLNGLAGETQYF. Drawing the rest from reference TRBV18 and TRBJ2-5, the complete variable domain is NAGVMQNPRHLVRRRGQEARLRCSPMKGHSHVYWYRQLPEEGLKFMVYLQKENIIDESGMPKERFSAEFPKEGPSILRIQQVVRGDSAAYFCASSLNGLAGETQYFGPGTRLLVL.